The clone carrying this T cell receptor beta chain has a handful of counts. No antigen is known for it. Germline V CDR1 and CDR2: DFQATT, SNEGSKA (reference sequence). This CDR3 contains 14 residues. The ends lost 3 bases at V and 7 bases at J; junction bases unmatched: 8. Described time point: patch test 3, about 24 weeks after DPC sensitization. Treatment meaning: therapeutic diphenylcyclopropenone sensitization with weekly scalp DPC. Patients had alopecia, were aged 18 to 70, and were not pregnant. The study's library attached unique molecular identifiers to single cDNA molecules. TCRdb fed the RACE reads into MiXCR, producing one record per CDR3 protein. The sample consists of just under 65,000 distinct CDR3 sequences, roughly 11% of them appearing once. These data come from a study of human T cells and chemical hapten exposure. Study summary: Patch tests applied 0.01% DPC to the upper back and were scored after 6 days. Study-wide results and limits: Clustering by CDR3 similarity yielded significantly more large clusters from expanded TCRs than controls.

The starting material was whole blood, obtained in connection with sensitization to the hapten diphenylcyclopropenone (DPC). The sequence came from a woman aged 25 to 39 with alopecia areata. Some clones in this sample may be carry-over from other donors' samples. V and J are TRBV20-1 and TRBJ1-5; TRBD1 aligns across 8 bases. CDR3 bases: TGCAGTGCTAGTCTCGGACAGGGCTGGCAGCCCCAGCATTTT. Protein product: CSASLGQGWQPQHF.